There are a few counts of the clone carrying this TCR beta chain. Method: immunoSEQ multiplex PCR; TCRdb's copy keeps in-frame clones and lacks some. Of some 130,000 clones listed, about 78% are singletons. The sample comes from a study of cytotoxic CD8 clonotypes in ibrutinib-treated CLL. This CDR3 has 16 amino acids. The V gene lost 5 bases and the J gene lost 2 bases, with 18 bases spanning the gap. CDR1 and CDR2 from the germline V gene are SEHNR and FQNEAQ (reference sequence). The input for sequencing was PBMCs, taken after 24 months of ibrutinib treatment. This rearrangement joins TRBV7-9 to TRBJ1-2; D is possibly TRBD1 (6 bases). The sequence was collected from a human donor with chronic lymphocytic leukemia. For the CDR3, the DNA is TGTGCCAGCAGCCACCGAGGGGGAGGGGCGAACTATGGCTACACCTTC. This encodes CASSHRGGGANYGYTF.